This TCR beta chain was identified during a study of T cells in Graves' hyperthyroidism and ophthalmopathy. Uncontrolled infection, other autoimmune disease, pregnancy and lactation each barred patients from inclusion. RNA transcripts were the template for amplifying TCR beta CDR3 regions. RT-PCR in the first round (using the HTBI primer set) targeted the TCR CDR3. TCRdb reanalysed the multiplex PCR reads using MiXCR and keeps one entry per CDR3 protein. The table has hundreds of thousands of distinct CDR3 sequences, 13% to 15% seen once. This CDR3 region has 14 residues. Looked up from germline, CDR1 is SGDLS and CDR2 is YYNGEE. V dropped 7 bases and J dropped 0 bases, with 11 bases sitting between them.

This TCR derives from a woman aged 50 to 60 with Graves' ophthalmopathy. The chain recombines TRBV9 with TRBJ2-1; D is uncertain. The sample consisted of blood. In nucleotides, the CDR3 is TGTGCCAGCGGACGGTTCGGCTCCTACAATGAGCAGTTCTTC. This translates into CASGRFGSYNEQFF.